The present TCR beta chain was sequenced within a study of blood T cell repertoires in COVID-19. Study in general: From the United States, Italy and Spain came samples of acute and convalescent COVID-19.

Per the original data handling: Amplification of reference gene primers provided the estimated nucleated cell counts. Sequencing was performed with immunoSEQ multiplex PCR; in TCRdb, only in-frame clones are kept and a portion is missing. V, J and clone size are those of that table, while D and trimming were read from the DNA. The sample yields about 480,000 clones, roughly 90% seen once. The CDR3 runs to 16 residues. From germline, CDR1 is MDHEN and CDR2 SYDVKM. J lost 2 bases, V lost 5 bases, and 10 bases had no gene match. Living in under 30 US areas, the participants were between 18 and 89 years of age. Participants were placed into cohorts based on the clinical history they reported.

The chain carries TRBV28 and TRBJ2-3; 7 positions match TRBD2. This clonotype was sampled from a woman in her thirties or forties who had recovered from COVID-19. Source material: PBMCs or T cells enriched from blood (not recorded which). The CDR3 here is CASSPPLAEFTDTQYF. DNA for the CDR3: TGTGCCAGCAGTCCCCCCCTAGCGGAGTTCACAGATACGCAGTATTTT.